One and the same sample provided the 23 T cell receptor beta chains below, sequenced in a study of T-cell memory formation after mild COVID-19. TCRdb independently ran MiXCR on the 5' RACE reads; one entry per CDR3 protein. Seen here are over 45,000 distinct CDR3 sequences, 9.3% observed once, and the top ten hold 12%. Sample: PBMCs or a T cell subset sorted from them (not recorded which). These receptors originate from an adult woman who had mild COVID-19 (a few samples of this study predate the infection). Cell type and time point are not known.

The sample holds a few counts of this clonotype. This chain connects TRBV11-2 to TRBJ1-2; 7 bases agree with TRBD1. This CDR3 region has 16 residues. The J segment lost 3 bases and the V segment lost 3 bases, leaving 10 bases of the junction unmatched. The germline gives CDR1 SGHAT, CDR2 FQNNGV. The CDR3 sequence is CASSFLAGGQYYGYTF. The CDR3 DNA follows: TGTGCCAGCAGCTTCTTAGCGGGGGGACAGTACTATGGCTACACCTTC.

In its sample, this clonotype was seen many times. The gene calls are TRBV12-3 or TRBV12-4 and TRBJ1-5, with 7 bases identical to TRBD1. J lost 2 bases, V lost 5 bases, and 12 bases had no gene match. The CDR3 totals 17 residues. This chain's CDR3 is CASSHNRGEWGNQPQHF. CDR3 in DNA: TGTGCCAGCAGTCATAACAGGGGCGAATGGGGCAATCAGCCCCAGCATTTT.

This rearrangement joins TRBV19 to TRBJ2-1, with 11 bases that match TRBD2. The CDR3 length is 17 residues. Losses at the gene ends were 3 bases for V and 7 bases for J; bases not matched to a gene: 11. The germline V gene encodes CDR1 LNHDA and CDR2 SQIVND (reference sequence). The CDR3 coding sequence is TGTGCCAGTAGTATCTCCGGGCTAGCGGGAGGTACGAATGAGCAGTTCTTC. Translation: CASSISGLAGGTNEQFF.

This chain uses TRBV20-1 with TRBJ1-2; no clear D. Per germline, CDR1 DFQATT and CDR2 SNEGSKA (reference sequence). V lost 0 bases, J lost 5 bases, and 13 bases lay in between. This CDR3 is 14 amino acids long. Here the CDR3 reads CSARDNGVGYGYTF. CDR3 DNA sequence: TGCAGTGCTAGAGATAACGGGGTTGGGTATGGCTACACCTTC.

This clonotype turned up a few times. The chain links TRBV20-1 to TRBJ1-1, with TRBD1 matching 11 bases. The V and J ends lost 5 bases and 2 bases, in that order; junction bases with no gene match: 10. The germline CDR1 and CDR2 sequences are DFQATT and SNEGSKA (reference sequence). This CDR3 has 16 residues. As DNA, the CDR3 is TGCAGTGCTTCTGACGCGGGACAGGGGGGAAACACTGAAGCTTTCTTT. This encodes CSASDAGQGGNTEAFF.

The DNA for the CDR3 is TGTGCCTGGAGTGTTCCGGGGACAGACACCGGGGAGCTGTTTTTT. Translating gives CAWSVPGTDTGELFF. The V gene is TRBV30, the J gene TRBJ2-2, with 7 positions matching TRBD1. CDR3 length: 15 residues. Germline CDR1 GTSNPN, CDR2 SVGIG (reference sequence). V was pared by 0 bases and J by 3 bases, with 4 bases of the junction left unmatched.

This clonotype was found many times. The chain has TRBV5-1 and TRBJ2-5; D might be TRBD2 (5 bases). Germline CDR1 reads SGHRS; CDR2 reads YFSETQ. The germline V and J ends were trimmed by 1 base and 1 base, with 8 bases remaining between them. The CDR3 length is 14 residues. The CDR3 sequence: CASSLSLAQETQYF. For the CDR3, the DNA is TGCGCCAGCAGCTTGTCCCTAGCCCAAGAGACCCAGTACTTC.

This clonotype has a count of ten or more. V usage is TRBV12-3 or TRBV12-4 and J usage is TRBJ2-1; 10 positions match TRBD2. V lost 5 bases, J lost 9 bases, and 13 bases stayed unmatched. There are 16 residues in the CDR3. CDR3 DNA sequence: TGTGCCAGCAGTCCGCCCCAGCGGGAGGGCCCAGGTGAGCAGTTCTTC. It specifies CASSPPQREGPGEQFF.

The CDR3 loop is CASRQDSYGYTF. The CDR3 region has the DNA TGCGCCAGCAGGCAGGACAGCTATGGCTACACCTTC. V and J are TRBV10-2 and TRBJ1-2; D is possibly TRBD1 (6 bases). CDR3 size: 12 residues. Looked up from germline, CDR1 is WSHSY and CDR2 is SAAADI. Deletions cut 6 bases from V and 4 bases from J, with 9 bases between.

This clonotype appeared many times. This sequence joins TRBV13 and TRBJ2-6; D call uncertain. Per germline, CDR1 PRHDT and CDR2 FYEKMQ (reference sequence). There are 16 residues in the CDR3. V lost 7 bases and J lost 0, with 13 bases in between. For the CDR3, the DNA is TGTGCCAGCACCACAGACCCTAGCTCTGGGGCCAACGTCCTGACTTTC. It translates to CASTTDPSSGANVLTF. Supplemented by reference TRBV13 and TRBJ2-6, the full variable domain reads AAGVIQSPRHLIKEKRETATLKCYPIPRHDTVYWYQQGPGQDPQFLISFYEKMQSDKGSIPDRFSAQQFSDYHSELNMSSLELGDSALYFCASTTDPSSGANVLTFGAGSRLTVL.

There are a few counts of this clonotype. One end of the junction fails to match germline, which may point to a read error. The V gene is TRBV7-6, the J gene TRBJ1-2; 7 bases match TRBD1. Germline V gives CDR1 SGHVS, CDR2 FNYEAQ. The CDR3 has 14 residues. CDR3: CASSPRRDSLGFLF. Written as DNA, the CDR3 is TGTGCCAGCAGCCCCCGCCGGGACAGCTTGGGTTTCCTTTTC. Filled out from reference TRBV7-6 and TRBJ1-2, the complete variable domain reads GAGVSQSPRYKVTKRGQDVALRCDPISGHVSLYWYRQALGQGPEFLTYFNYEAQQDKSGLPNDRFSAERPEGSISTLTIQRTEQRDSAMYRCASSPRRDSLGFLFGSGTRLTVV.

The chain carries TRBV6-5 and TRBJ2-1, with 11 bases fitting TRBD2. Looked up from germline, CDR1 is MNHEY and CDR2 is SVGAGI. The CDR3 runs 16 residues. The V gene end was trimmed by 4 bases and the J gene end by 6 bases; junction bases not matched to a gene: 8. Here the CDR3 DNA reads TGTGCCAGCAGTTTTCCCACTAGCGGGAGAGTCAATGAGCAGTTCTTC. Protein sequence: CASSFPTSGRVNEQFF.

The chain has TRBV7-2 and TRBJ1-2; D remains unclear. CDR1 SGHTA and CDR2 FQGNSA come from the germline V gene. The CDR3 spans 16 residues. V lost 0 bases to trimming and J lost 1 base, with 12 bases between them. This chain's CDR3 is CASSLALVTLNYGYTF. CDR3 nucleotide sequence: TGTGCCAGCAGCTTAGCGTTGGTTACTCTTAACTATGGCTACACCTTC.

This clonotype occurred many times. CDR3 protein: CSVASGTRHTEAFF. The DNA for the CDR3 is TGCAGCGTCGCATCGGGAACCAGGCACACTGAAGCTTTCTTT. The rearrangement links TRBV29-1 to TRBJ1-1; D not certain. This CDR3 spans 14 amino acids. Trimming shortened V by 6 bases and J by 3 bases, and 17 bases separated the two germline ends. Per germline, CDR1 SQVTM and CDR2 ANQGSEA.

The chain employs TRBV5-1 and TRBJ1-5; maybe TRBD1 (5 bases). The V end was cut by 3 bases, the J end by 11 bases, with 15 bases between. Per the germline V gene, CDR1 is SGHRS and CDR2 is YFSETQ. The CDR3 totals 13 residues. CDR3 loop: CASSSSEGGAQHF. The CDR3 DNA reads TGCGCCAGCAGCTCCTCTGAAGGAGGGGCCCAGCATTTT.

There are many counts of this clonotype. This chain uses TRBV12-3 or TRBV12-4 with TRBJ2-5; 7 bases are shared with TRBD1. Unmatched junction bases numbered 10, after V lost 10 bases and J lost 2 bases. This CDR3 is 14 amino acids long. Here the CDR3 DNA reads TGTGCCACCAACAGGGGCGGATTTCAAGAGACCCAGTACTTC. Translating it yields CATNRGGFQETQYF.

This chain's CDR3 is CASSLVGLGTLHF. The CDR3 DNA reads TGTGCCAGCAGCCTCGTAGGGTTGGGTACCCTCCACTTT. The V call is TRBV7-2, the J call TRBJ1-6; D remains unclear. Germline V gives CDR1 SGHTA, CDR2 FQGNSA. The CDR3 consists of 13 residues. Between the trimmed V and J ends, which lost 5 bases and 14 bases, there was a span of 16 bases. Looking up the rest from reference TRBV7-2 and TRBJ1-6 gives the full variable domain: GAGVSQSPSNKVTEKGKDVELRCDPISGHTALYWYRQSLGQGLEFLIYFQGNSAPDKSGLPSDRFSAERTGGSVSTLTIQRTQQEDSAVYLCASSLVGLGTLHFGNGTRLTVT.

The chain links TRBV2 to TRBJ2-2; TRBD2 aligns across 12 bases. The V gene end was trimmed by 6 bases and the J gene end by 8 bases; junction bases not matched to a gene: 7. The CDR3 runs 15 residues. The V gene's germline CDR1 is SNHLY and CDR2 FYNNEI. CDR3: CASSGLAGTAGELFF. The DNA for the CDR3 is TGTGCCAGCAGCGGACTAGCGGGGACCGCTGGGGAGCTGTTTTTT.

This clonotype was counted ten times or more. J is TRBJ2-1 and V is TRBV6-5; 10 bases are a match to TRBD1. The V gene end was trimmed by 2 bases and the J gene end by 6 bases; junction bases not matched to a gene: 7. There are 16 residues in the CDR3. Germline CDR1 is MNHEY and CDR2 is SVGAGI. The CDR3 nucleotides are TGTGCCAGCAGTTACACGGGGGACAGGGGATCCAATGAGCAGTTCTTC. Translation gives CASSYTGDRGSNEQFF.

The genes are TRBV20-1 and TRBJ2-3; no clear D. This CDR3 spans 15 amino acids. The germline gives CDR1 DFQATT, CDR2 SNEGSKA (reference sequence). Between the trimmed V and J ends, which lost 1 base and 1 base, there was a span of 12 bases. The CDR3 bases are TGCAGTGCTAGAGGTTCTGGGTGGGGCACAGATACGCAGTATTTT. It encodes CSARGSGWGTDTQYF.

This clonotype has more than one count but fewer than ten. This chain joins TRBV18 and TRBJ1-1; TRBD1 matches at 7 bases. The CDR3 extends over 17 amino acids. With 3 bases clipped from V and 4 bases from J, the junction kept 14 bases outside the gene matches. The germline V gene encodes CDR1 KGHSH and CDR2 LQKENI. CDR3 in DNA: TGTGCCAGCTCACCCCTTAGAGCCGACAGGGCCGGCACTGAAGCTTTCTTT. Translating gives CASSPLRADRAGTEAFF.

In its sample, this clonotype was seen a few times. The chain carries TRBV20-1 and TRBJ2-1; 8 positions match TRBD2. The CDR3 has 21 residues. The junction had 25 bases not matched to a gene; V was cut back by 6 bases and J by 0 bases. The germline gives CDR1 DFQATT, CDR2 SNEGSKA (reference sequence). Here the CDR3 reads CSASRDPTIKGLAGSYNEQFF. Here the CDR3 DNA reads TGCAGTGCCTCCCGGGACCCTACCATCAAAGGACTAGCAGGCTCCTACAATGAGCAGTTCTTC.

This clonotype was counted a few times. The rearrangement uses TRBV12-3 or TRBV12-4 and TRBJ2-1; D gene uncertain. There are 13 residues in the CDR3. Trimming took off 5 bases at V and 6 bases at J, with 11 bases between the two ends. The CDR3 spells CASSGPVGNEQFF. The DNA for the CDR3 is TGTGCCAGCAGTGGCCCGGTGGGCAATGAGCAGTTCTTC.